This TCR beta chain was profiled in a study of vaccination and CD4 T cells after COVID-19. Study summary: Nasal swab PCR had shown SARS-CoV-2 positivity in the convalescent patients (roughly 10 mild cases, one severe case).

Scientists ran DNA taken from cultured CD4+ T cells through the Oncomine TCR Beta short-read assay for sequencing. TCRdb independently ran MiXCR on the PCR reads; one entry per CDR3 protein. The sample shows about 20,000 distinct CDR3 sequences, roughly two fifths of them seen only once. Germline loops: CDR1 DFQATT, CDR2 SNEGSKA (reference sequence). The CDR3 consists of 16 residues. Trimming pared 1 base from V and 5 bases from J, leaving 20 bases between. As to treatment: roughly 10-day PBMC culture with coronavirus spike peptide pools or control peptides (ViraFEST assay). This clonotype was seen once. Its specificity is unknown.

This clonotype originated in a human donor who had recovered from COVID-19. This chain joins TRBV20-1 and TRBJ2-5, with D possibly called TRBD1 or TRBD2 (5 bases each). Material: CD4+ T cells from blood, cultured in vitro. CDR3: CSARGHRDPWRETQYF. CDR3 nucleotides: TGCAGTGCTAGAGGGCACCGGGACCCGTGGAGGGAGACCCAGTACTTC.